The subject of this entry is one T cell receptor beta chain. Original methodology: Using reference gene primer amplification, nucleated cell counts were estimated. Data came from immunoSEQ multiplex PCR; TCRdb stores just in-frame clones and leaves some out. V and J calls and clone size come straight from that table; D and trimming were deduced from the DNA. The sample shows 200,000 to 300,000 clones, roughly 83% of them seen only once. This CDR3 spans 16 amino acids. Trimming took off 5 bases at V and 6 bases at J, with 18 bases between the two ends. Germline V gene lookup returns CDR1 SGDLS and CDR2 YYNGEE. This entry comes from a study of blood T cell repertoires in COVID-19. Study-wide background: COVID-19 samples, acute and convalescent, were from the United States, Italy and Spain. The analysed material was cDNA or gDNA that came from T cells, B-cell-depleted T cells, or PBMCs.

The rearrangement joins TRBV9 to TRBJ1-6, with D possibly being TRBD1 (6 bases). The TCR originated in a man aged 40-50 years with acute or convalescent COVID-19. Sequenced material: peripheral blood. CDR3: CASSGYGLGGNSPLHF. The CDR3 DNA reads TGTGCCAGCAGTGGCTACGGTTTAGGGGGTAATTCACCCCTCCACTTT.